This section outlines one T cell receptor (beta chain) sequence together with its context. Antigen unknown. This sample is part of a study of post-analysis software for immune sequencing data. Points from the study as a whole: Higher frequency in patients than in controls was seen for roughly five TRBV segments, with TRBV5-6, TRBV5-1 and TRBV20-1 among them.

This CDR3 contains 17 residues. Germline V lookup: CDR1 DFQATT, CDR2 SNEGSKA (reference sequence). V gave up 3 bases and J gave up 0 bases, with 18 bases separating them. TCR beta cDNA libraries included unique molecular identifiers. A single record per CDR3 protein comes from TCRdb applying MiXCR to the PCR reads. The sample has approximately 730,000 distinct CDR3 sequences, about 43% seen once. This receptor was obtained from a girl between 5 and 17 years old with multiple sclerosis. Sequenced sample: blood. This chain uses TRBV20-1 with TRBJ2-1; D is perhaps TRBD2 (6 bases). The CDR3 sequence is CSASFPSAGSSYNEQFF. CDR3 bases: TGCAGTGCTAGTTTCCCCTCAGCGGGTAGCTCCTACAATGAGCAGTTCTTC.